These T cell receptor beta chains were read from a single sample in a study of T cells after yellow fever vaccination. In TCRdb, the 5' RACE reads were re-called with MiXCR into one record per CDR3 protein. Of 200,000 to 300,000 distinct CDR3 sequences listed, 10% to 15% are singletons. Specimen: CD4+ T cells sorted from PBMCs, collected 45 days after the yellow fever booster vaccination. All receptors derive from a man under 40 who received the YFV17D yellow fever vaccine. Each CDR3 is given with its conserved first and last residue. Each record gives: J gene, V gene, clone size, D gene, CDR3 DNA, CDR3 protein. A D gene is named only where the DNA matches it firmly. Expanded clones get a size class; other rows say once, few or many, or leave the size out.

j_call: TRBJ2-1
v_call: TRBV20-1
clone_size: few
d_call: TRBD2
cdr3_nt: TGCAGTGCTCCCGGAATCTCCGGGACTAGCGTCTACAATGAGCAGTTCTTC
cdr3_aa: CSAPGISGTSVYNEQFF

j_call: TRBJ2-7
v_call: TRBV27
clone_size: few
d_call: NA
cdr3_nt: TGTGCCAGCGCCCAGACGCCGTTCGGGAAAGAGCAGTACTTC
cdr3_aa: CASAQTPFGKEQYF

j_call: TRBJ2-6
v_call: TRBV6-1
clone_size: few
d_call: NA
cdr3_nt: TGTGCCAGCAGGTTTTCTGGGGCCAACGTCCTGACTTTC
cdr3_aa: CASRFSGANVLTF

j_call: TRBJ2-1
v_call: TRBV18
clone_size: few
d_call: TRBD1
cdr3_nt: TGTGCCAGCTCACACCAGGACAGGACCGATGAGCAGTTCTTC
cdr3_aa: CASSHQDRTDEQFF

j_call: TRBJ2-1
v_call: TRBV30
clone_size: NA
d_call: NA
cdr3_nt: TGTGCCTGGAGTGTAGTGGGCAGTAATACCTACAATGAGCAGTTCTTC
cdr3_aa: CAWSVVGSNTYNEQFF

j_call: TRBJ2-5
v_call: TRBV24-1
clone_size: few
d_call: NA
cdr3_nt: TGTGCCACCAGTGGAGATCGGGCCTTTCACACTCAAGAGACCCAGTACTTC
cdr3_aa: CATSGDRAFHTQETQYF

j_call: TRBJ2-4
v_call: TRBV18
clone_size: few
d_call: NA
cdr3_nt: TGTGCCAGCTCAGGAGGTGGCAAAAACATTCAGTACTTC
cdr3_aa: CASSGGGKNIQYF

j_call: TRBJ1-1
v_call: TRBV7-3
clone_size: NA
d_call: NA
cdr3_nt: TGTGCCAGCAGCCCACGGACGTACACTGAAGCTTTCTTT
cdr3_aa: CASSPRTYTEAFF

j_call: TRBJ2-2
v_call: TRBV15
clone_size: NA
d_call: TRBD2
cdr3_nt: TGTGCCACCAGCAGAGCAGGGCGACGACTAGCGGGAGTCTCCGGGGAGCTGTTTTTT
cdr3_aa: CATSRAGRRLAGVSGELFF

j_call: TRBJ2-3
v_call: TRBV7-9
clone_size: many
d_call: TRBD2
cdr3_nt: TGTGCCAGCAGCTTACAACTAGCGGGAGCGGATACGCAGTATTTT
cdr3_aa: CASSLQLAGADTQYF

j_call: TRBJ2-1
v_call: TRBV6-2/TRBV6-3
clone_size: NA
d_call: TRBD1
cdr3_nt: TGTGCCAGCAGGGTAACAGGGGGCGATGAGCAGTTCTTC
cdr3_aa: CASRVTGGDEQFF

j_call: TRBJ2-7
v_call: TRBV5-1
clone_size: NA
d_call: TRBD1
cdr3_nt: TGCGCCAGCAGCTTACCCAACCAGTCCGGGACAGTGCTAACCTACGAGCAGTACTTC
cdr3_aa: CASSLPNQSGTVLTYEQYF

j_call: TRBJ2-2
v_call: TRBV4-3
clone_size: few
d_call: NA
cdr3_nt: TGCGCCAGCAGCCAAGAAGGGGGGGGTACCGGGGAGCTGTTTTTT
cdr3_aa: CASSQEGGGTGELFF

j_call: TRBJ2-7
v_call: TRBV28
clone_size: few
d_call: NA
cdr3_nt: TGTGCCAGCAGCCAAGCAGGGTACGAGCAGTACTTC
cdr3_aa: CASSQAGYEQYF

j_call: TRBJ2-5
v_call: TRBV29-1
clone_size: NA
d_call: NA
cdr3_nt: TGCAGCGTTCATAGCAACTCAGAGACCCAGTACTTC
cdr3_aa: CSVHSNSETQYF

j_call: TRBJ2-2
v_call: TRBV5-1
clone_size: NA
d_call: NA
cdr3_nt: TGCGCCAGCAAAGGTTCAGGGGGGTACACCGGGGAGCTGTTTTTT
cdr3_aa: CASKGSGGYTGELFF

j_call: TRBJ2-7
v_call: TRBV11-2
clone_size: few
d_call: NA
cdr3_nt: TGTGCCAGCAGCCCACCACCGGCCTCCTACGAGCAGTACTTC
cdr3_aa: CASSPPPASYEQYF

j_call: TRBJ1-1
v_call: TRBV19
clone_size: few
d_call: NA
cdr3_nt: TGTGCCAGTATAGGGGTCGGGCGGCACACTGAAGCTTTCTTT
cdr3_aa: CASIGVGRHTEAFF

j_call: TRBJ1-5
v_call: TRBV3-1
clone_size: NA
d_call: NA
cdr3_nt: TGTGCCAGCAGCCAGAAAGGGGGTTCTCAGCCCCAGCATTTT
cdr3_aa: CASSQKGGSQPQHF

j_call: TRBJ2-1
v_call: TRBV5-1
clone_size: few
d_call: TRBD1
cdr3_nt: TGCGCCAGCAGCCTGGGACAGGAGACTCTGGTCTTC
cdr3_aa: CASSLGQETLVF

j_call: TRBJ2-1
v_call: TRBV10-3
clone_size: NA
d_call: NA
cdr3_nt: TGTGCCATCAGTGCGGTAGCGGTTAAGGATGAGCAGTTCTTC
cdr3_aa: CAISAVAVKDEQFF

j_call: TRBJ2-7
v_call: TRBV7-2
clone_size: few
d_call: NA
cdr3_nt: TGTGCCAGCAGCTTAGGGGTCGGGGCCTACGAGCAGTACTTC
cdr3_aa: CASSLGVGAYEQYF

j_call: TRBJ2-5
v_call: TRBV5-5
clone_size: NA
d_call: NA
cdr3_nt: TGTGCCAGCAGCTTGAGTTTCAGGGAAGGAGAGACCCAGTACTTC
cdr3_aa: CASSLSFREGETQYF

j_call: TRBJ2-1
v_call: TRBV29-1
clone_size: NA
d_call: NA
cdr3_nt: TGCAGCGTGGCCCGGGGGATTTCCTACAATGAGCAGTTCTTC
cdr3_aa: CSVARGISYNEQFF

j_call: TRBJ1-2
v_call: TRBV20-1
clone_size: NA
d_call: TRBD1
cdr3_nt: TGCAGTGCCCGAACAGGGGCGGGCTATGGCTACACCTTC
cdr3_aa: CSARTGAGYGYTF

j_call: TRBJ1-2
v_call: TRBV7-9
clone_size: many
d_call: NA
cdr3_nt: TGTGCCAGCAGCTTTGAGGGGCCGACCTATGGCTACACCTTC
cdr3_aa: CASSFEGPTYGYTF